This T cell receptor beta chain was identified during a study of T cell repertoires in cytomegalovirus infection. Study in general: Epitope selection comprised recently identified HLA-C-restricted CMV epitopes and well-studied HLA-B-restricted CMV epitopes. Public TCR beta signatures indicated both CMV infection and matching HLA type.

The V gene's germline CDR1 is DFQATT and CDR2 SNEGSKA (reference sequence). Trimming removed 1 base at V and 4 bases at J, with 2 bases between. CDR3 length equals 11 residues. TCRdb re-analysed the reads in MiXCR, keeping a single row per CDR3 protein. The profile covers hundreds of thousands of distinct CDR3 sequences, with roughly 33% appearing a single time and roughly an eighth taken by the ten largest. A remark on this clonotype: Its antigen is currently unknown.

This rearrangement joins TRBV20-1 to TRBJ1-3, with D hard to call. The sample here was cultured CD8+ T cells from PBMCs, taken from culture after CMV antigen stimulation. This TCR derives from a human donor in good health (CMV status not recorded). Some clones in this sample may be carry-over from other donors' samples. The CDR3 bases are TGCAGTGCTAGAGGCGGAAACACCATATATTTT. The encoded protein is CSARGGNTIYF.